This passage covers 24 T cell receptor beta chains from one sample sequenced in a study of blood T cell repertoires in COVID-19. Some clones are missing from TCRdb's copy, which holds only in-frame ones; the method was immunoSEQ multiplex PCR. The sample yields 110,000 to 150,000 clones, under 85% seen once. The sample taken for sequencing was PBMCs or T cells enriched from blood (not recorded which). Receptors originate from a woman aged 18-30 years who had been exposed to COVID-19.

This clone has more than one count but fewer than ten. This rearrangement joins TRBV4-2 to TRBJ2-5, with unresolved D. Trimming pared 1 base from V and 0 bases from J, leaving 6 bases between. The germline V gene encodes CDR1 LGHNA and CDR2 YNFKEQ. The CDR3 is made up of 14 amino acids. The CDR3 DNA is TGTGCCAGCAGCCAAGTCCAGGACCAAGAGACCCAGTACTTC. As protein: CASSQVQDQETQYF.

This chain uses TRBV9 with TRBJ1-1, with 7 bases matching TRBD1. This CDR3 has 15 residues. Unmatched junction bases numbered 7, after V lost 0 bases and J lost 5 bases. The germline V gene has CDR1 SGDLS and CDR2 YYNGEE. CDR3 residues: CASSVDDRVGTEAFF. DNA of the CDR3: TGTGCCAGCAGCGTAGATGACAGGGTGGGTACTGAAGCTTTCTTT.

The chain carries TRBV7-7 and TRBJ2-3, with D perhaps matching TRBD1 (6 bases). Per the germline V gene, CDR1 is SSHAT and CDR2 is FNYEAQ (reference sequence). V lost 5 bases and J lost 8, with 17 bases in between. This CDR3 comprises 14 residues. The CDR3 nucleotides are TGTGCCAGCAGCCCGCGCTCTACAGGGACTACGCAGTATTTT. It yields the protein CASSPRSTGTTQYF.

The gene calls are TRBV27 and TRBJ2-2; D is ambiguous. V dropped 4 bases and J dropped 1 base, with 7 bases sitting between them. The CDR3 is 14 residues long. The germline CDR1 and CDR2 sequences are MNHEY and SMNVEV (reference sequence). The CDR3 region has the DNA TGTGCCAGCAGTTGGTCGGGGAACACCGGGGAGCTGTTTTTT. Its protein product is CASSWSGNTGELFF.

This sequence joins TRBV11-2 and TRBJ1-1; D is uncertain. Germline V CDR1 and CDR2: SGHAT, FQNNGV. The length of the CDR3 is 12 residues. Trimming shortened V by 4 bases and J by 3 bases, and 6 bases separated the two germline ends. The CDR3: CASSSFYTEAFF. The CDR3, as DNA: TGTGCCAGCAGCTCGTTTTACACTGAAGCTTTCTTT.

This clone has just one count. The chain carries TRBV28 and TRBJ2-1; 7 bases fit TRBD2. Trimming removed 6 bases from V and 8 bases from J; junction bases left unmatched: 16. The CDR3 sequence is 16 residues long. Germline V gene lookup returns CDR1 MDHEN and CDR2 SYDVKM. The CDR3 sequence: CASRWQSGTNIYEQFF. The CDR3 bases are TGTGCCAGCAGGTGGCAATCCGGGACTAATATTTATGAGCAGTTCTTC.

CDR3 DNA sequence: TGTGCCAGTCGAGACAGGGGAAGCAATCAGCCCCAGCATTTT. Translating it yields CASRDRGSNQPQHF. This chain uses TRBV19 with TRBJ1-5, with 8 bases matching TRBD1. V lost 8 bases and J lost 1; bases outside the gene matches: 4. Looked up from germline, CDR1 is LNHDA and CDR2 is SQIVND (reference sequence). This CDR3 comprises 14 residues.

The chain links TRBV14 to TRBJ2-1, with D possibly matching TRBD1 (5 bases). Germline V gene sequence: CDR1 SGHDN, CDR2 FVKESK. Trimming left V 0 bases short and J 13 bases short, with 10 bases between. The CDR3 is 12 amino acids. The CDR3 is CASSQDRGVQFF. The CDR3 DNA follows: TGTGCCAGCAGCCAAGATAGGGGTGTACAGTTCTTC.

This chain connects TRBV10-1 to TRBJ2-1; weak D call: TRBD2 (5 bases). Per germline, CDR1 WNHNN and CDR2 SYGVQD (reference sequence). Trimming stripped 3 bases from V and 8 bases from J, with 17 bases between. The CDR3 extends over 15 amino acids. CDR3 in amino acids: CASSDEDSSWDEQFF. CDR3 sequence (DNA): TGCGCCAGCAGTGACGAGGACTCAAGCTGGGATGAGCAGTTCTTC.

This clone has just a few counts. The chain joins TRBV4-3 to TRBJ1-2; D may be TRBD1 (5 bases). Germline values: CDR1 LGHNA, CDR2 YSLEER. This CDR3 has 15 amino acids. The V end was cut by 1 base, the J end by 3 bases, with 12 bases between. The CDR3 nucleotides read TGCGCCAGCAGCCAAGGAGAACAGGTTTACTATGGCTACACCTTC. It encodes CASSQGEQVYYGYTF.

CDR3 sequence: CASGGSWNNQPQHF. The CDR3 nucleotides are TGTGCCAGCGGCGGGAGTTGGAACAATCAGCCCCAGCATTTT. V usage is TRBV27 and J usage is TRBJ1-5, with D uncertain. Looked up from germline, CDR1 is MNHEY and CDR2 is SMNVEV (reference sequence). The V end lost 8 bases, the J end lost 3 bases, and 14 bases lay between the germline ends. The CDR3 is 14 amino acids.

The chain has TRBV9 and TRBJ2-5, with D tentatively TRBD1 (5 bases). CDR3 size: 14 residues. Deletions cut 4 bases from V and 6 bases from J, with 16 bases between. CDR1 and CDR2 from the germline V gene are SGDLS and YYNGEE. In nucleotides, the CDR3 is TGTGCCAGCAGCTTACGGACAACGTGCAAGACCCAGTACTTC. This encodes CASSLRTTCKTQYF.

This chain uses TRBV7-3 with TRBJ2-7; weak D call: TRBD2 (6 bases). Germline CDR1 SGHTA, CDR2 FQGTGA. This CDR3 contains 14 residues. Between the trimmed V and J ends, which lost 4 bases and 2 bases, there was a span of 12 bases. The CDR3 region has the DNA TGTGCCAGCAGCTCAAGGCGGGGACCCTACGAGCAGTACTTC. Encoded protein: CASSSRRGPYEQYF.

The genes are TRBV19 and TRBJ1-5; perhaps TRBD1 as D (5 bases). Germline V lookup: CDR1 LNHDA, CDR2 SQIVND (reference sequence). The CDR3 length is 15 residues. The ends were cut back, 0 bases at V and 4 bases at J, with 10 bases in the middle. The CDR3 DNA sequence: TGTGCCAGTAGTATAGACCAGGGTAGAAATCAGCCCCAGCATTTT. Protein: CASSIDQGRNQPQHF.

CDR3 DNA: TGTGCCAGTAGTATAGCCGTACTACGCGAGCAGTACTTC. It encodes CASSIAVLREQYF. The rearrangement uses TRBV19 and TRBJ2-7, with D hard to call. The CDR3 runs to 13 residues. The ends were cut back, 1 base at V and 6 bases at J, with 10 bases in the middle. Germline V gene lookup returns CDR1 LNHDA and CDR2 SQIVND (reference sequence).

This sequence joins TRBV28 and TRBJ1-1; weak D call: TRBD1 (6 bases). V lost 5 bases and J 11 bases, leaving 18 bases between the germline ends. The CDR3 covers 13 residues. Germline CDR1 and CDR2: MDHEN and SYDVKM. Here the CDR3 reads CASSPLVGGSAFF. The CDR3 DNA is TGTGCCAGCAGTCCTCTTGTTGGGGGCTCGGCTTTCTTT.

For the CDR3, the DNA is TGTGCCAGCGGGGGACAGGGGTTACCTAATGAAAAACTGTTTTTT. It codes for CASGGQGLPNEKLFF. V gene TRBV28 combines with J gene TRBJ1-4; 10 bases fit TRBD1. Germline CDR1 and CDR2: MDHEN and SYDVKM. V lost 8 bases to trimming and J lost 3 bases; unmatched junction nucleotides: 6. This CDR3 has 15 residues.

J is TRBJ1-5 and V is TRBV5-6; 9 bases are a match to TRBD1. CDR3 length: 16 residues. V dropped 3 bases and J dropped 3; count of bases not matched to a gene: 7. Per the germline V gene, CDR1 is SGHDT and CDR2 is YYEEEE. The CDR3 DNA reads TGTGCCAGCAGCTCGTCGGGACAGGGATTCAATCAGCCCCAGCATTTT. Protein product: CASSSSGQGFNQPQHF.

This clone was recorded only once. This chain links TRBV5-1 with TRBJ2-5; 7 bases match TRBD2. The length of the CDR3 is 13 residues. Germline loops: CDR1 SGHRS, CDR2 YFSETQ. J gave up 2 bases and V 5 bases, and 3 bases lay outside the gene matches. DNA of the CDR3: TGCGCCAGCAGGGTTAGCGGGCAAGAGACCCAGTACTTC. It codes for CASRVSGQETQYF.

The V call is TRBV9, the J call TRBJ2-3; D is perhaps TRBD2 (6 bases). The CDR3 has 15 amino acids. From germline, CDR1 is SGDLS and CDR2 YYNGEE. Trimming stripped 0 bases from V and 1 base from J, with 9 bases between. The CDR3, as DNA: TGTGCCAGCAGCGTAGAGGCTAGCGGCACAGATACGCAGTATTTT. This translates into CASSVEASGTDTQYF.

This clone has more than one count but fewer than ten. The CDR3 spells CASSSVSYEQYF. CDR3 DNA sequence: TGTGCCAGCAGCTCAGTAAGCTACGAGCAGTACTTC. The chain carries TRBV6-6 and TRBJ2-7; no clear D. Germline assignment: CDR1 MNHNY and CDR2 SVGAGI (reference sequence). The length of the CDR3 is 12 residues. V dropped 6 bases and J dropped 3 bases, with 9 bases sitting between them.

This chain connects TRBV7-9 to TRBJ2-7, with 9 positions matching TRBD1. This CDR3 is 14 amino acids long. V shed 1 base, J shed 3 bases, and the junction held 1 base outside the gene matches. The germline V gene has CDR1 SEHNR and CDR2 FQNEAQ (reference sequence). The CDR3 spells CASSLGGQGYEQYF. In DNA, the CDR3 is TGTGCCAGCAGCTTAGGGGGACAGGGCTACGAGCAGTACTTC.

V is TRBV6-5 and J is TRBJ2-2; 8 bases line up with TRBD2. Germline CDR1 MNHEY, CDR2 SVGAGI. Unmatched junction bases numbered 0, after V lost 4 bases and J lost 5 bases. CDR3 length equals 13 residues. CDR3 DNA sequence: TGTGCCAGCAGTTCGGGGGGGACCGGGGAGCTGTTTTTT. Its translation is CASSSGGTGELFF.

V and J are TRBV28 and TRBJ2-7; 9 positions agree with TRBD2. The CDR3 contains 14 residues. Trimming removed 2 bases from V and 5 bases from J; junction bases left unmatched: 4. Germline loops: CDR1 MDHEN, CDR2 SYDVKM. The CDR3 region is CASSLRLAGNEQYF. The CDR3 bases are TGTGCCAGCAGTTTAAGGCTAGCGGGAAACGAGCAGTACTTC.